This passage covers 21 T cell receptor beta chains from one sample sequenced in a study of cytomegalovirus exposure and HLA in healthy donors. 60 Vbeta and 13 Jbeta primers were used in PCR. This table comes from immunoSEQ multiplex PCR, and its TCRdb copy is limited to in-frame clones, with some not included. The data contain over 100,000 clones, roughly 65% of them singletons. Sequenced: PBMCs. These receptors all stem from a man aged 35 to 55 in good health and CMV-seropositive.

The chain is built from TRBV9 and TRBJ2-1; D is possibly TRBD2 (6 bases). The CDR3 length is 15 residues. Germline lookup yields CDR1 SGDLS and CDR2 YYNGEE. Deletions cut 0 bases from V and 3 bases from J, with 10 bases between. In nucleotides, the CDR3 is TGTGCCAGCAGCGTAGATGGGACTCACTACAATGAGCAGTTCTTC. It translates to CASSVDGTHYNEQFF.

The chain employs TRBV4-1 and TRBJ1-5; D gene uncertain. V lost 2 bases, J lost 3 bases, and 14 bases lay in between. This CDR3 is built from 16 residues. Germline V gene data show CDR1 as MGHRA and CDR2 as YSYEKL. In nucleotides, the CDR3 is TGCGCCAGCAGCCAAATCTCCGGGTCGTTCAATCAGCCCCAGCATTTT. Protein product: CASSQISGSFNQPQHF.

This clone has a handful of counts. The gene calls are TRBV29-1 and TRBJ2-3, with 7 bases fitting TRBD2. CDR1 and CDR2 (germline): SQVTM, ANQGSEA. With 4 bases clipped from V and 3 bases from J, the junction kept 13 bases outside the gene matches. CDR3 length equals 16 residues. The CDR3 DNA reads TGCAGCGTTGGTTACGGTGCGGGAGTTGGGACAGATACGCAGTATTTT. It specifies CSVGYGAGVGTDTQYF.

The rearrangement joins TRBV2 to TRBJ2-4; D is possibly TRBD2 (7 bases). Germline CDR1 and CDR2: SNHLY and FYNNEI. Trimming pared 5 bases from V and 4 bases from J, leaving 18 bases between. CDR3 length equals 16 residues. The CDR3 coding sequence is TGTGCCAGCAGTATGGAGGGCGGGGGCCATAAAAACATTCAGTACTTC. Translation: CASSMEGGGHKNIQYF.

This clone was observed a handful of times. This chain uses TRBV6-1 with TRBJ1-1; 12 bases are shared with TRBD1. The germline gives CDR1 MNHNS, CDR2 SASEGT. CDR3 length equals 16 residues. V was clipped by 2 bases and J by 3 bases; unmatched bases: 4. CDR3 loop: CASSEYGTGGDTEAFF. CDR3 coding DNA: TGTGCCAGCAGTGAATATGGGACAGGGGGCGACACTGAAGCTTTCTTT.

The V call is TRBV6-1, the J call TRBJ1-5, with no clear D. This CDR3 is built from 15 residues. Between the trimmed V and J ends, which lost 7 bases and 2 bases, there was a span of 15 bases. CDR1 and CDR2 from the germline V gene are MNHNS and SASEGT. Here the CDR3 DNA reads TGTGCCAGCACTTTGGAACGTCGGGGCAATCAGCCCCAGCATTTT. Its translation is CASTLERRGNQPQHF.

This chain uses TRBV10-3 with TRBJ2-5; 7 nucleotides agree with TRBD1. V lost 5 bases and J lost 1; bases outside the gene matches: 1. This CDR3 spans 13 amino acids. Germline assignment: CDR1 ENHRY and CDR2 SYGVKD. The CDR3 DNA reads as TGTGCCATCAGTAACAGGGGCCAAGAGACCCAGTACTTC. It encodes CAISNRGQETQYF.

J is TRBJ2-5 and V is TRBV5-6, with TRBD2 matching over 8 bases. Trimming took 4 bases from V and 7 from J; bases not matched to a gene: 9. There are 14 residues in the CDR3. Germline V gene sequence: CDR1 SGHDT, CDR2 YYEEEE. CDR3 nucleotides: TGTGCCAGCAGCGCACTAGCGGAGGGGTGGACCCAGTACTTC. It codes for CASSALAEGWTQYF.

The V and J genes are TRBV13 and TRBJ2-1, with 10 bases matching TRBD1. CDR1 is PRHDT, CDR2 FYEKMQ, per germline (reference sequence). The CDR3 is 16 amino acids. V lost 5 bases and J lost 6; bases outside the gene matches: 10. The CDR3 spells CASSVGQGSFFNEQFF. The DNA for the CDR3 is TGTGCCAGCAGCGTGGGACAGGGGTCCTTTTTCAATGAGCAGTTCTTC.

CDR3 loop: CSVGGASGTDTQYF. DNA for the CDR3: TGCAGCGTTGGAGGGGCTAGCGGCACAGATACGCAGTATTTT. V gene TRBV29-1 combines with J gene TRBJ2-3; TRBD2 might be the D (6 bases). The CDR3 sequence is 14 residues long. Germline V CDR1 and CDR2: SQVTM, ANQGSEA. V was pared by 4 bases and J by 1 base, with 12 bases between.

This clone was found a few times. The V gene is TRBV5-4, the J gene TRBJ1-5, with D possibly being TRBD1 (5 bases). V was shortened by 1 base and J by 5 bases, with 13 bases between the two germline ends. The germline V gene encodes CDR1 SGHNT and CDR2 YYREEE (reference sequence). The CDR3 runs 15 residues. In nucleotides, the CDR3 is TGTGCCAGCAGCTTGTACGGCAGGGTAGATCAGCCCCAGCATTTT. Protein sequence: CASSLYGRVDQPQHF.

The V and J genes are TRBV30 and TRBJ1-2; TRBD1 is a possible D gene (5 bases). Looked up from germline, CDR1 is GTSNPN and CDR2 is SVGIG (reference sequence). The CDR3 extends over 14 amino acids. Trimming removed 4 bases from V and 2 bases from J, with 14 bases in between. Here the CDR3 DNA reads TGTGCCTGGACCCTGGGGCAGGGCAACTATGGCTACACCTTC. This codes for CAWTLGQGNYGYTF.

Only one count was recorded for this clone. The rearrangement uses TRBV12-2 and TRBJ2-1; the table assigns TRBD2, which was not confirmed against the DNA. TRBV12-2 constitutes a pseudogene. The CDR3 spans 17 residues. CDR3 loop: CASRLITSGSRGNEQFF. The CDR3 nucleotides are TGTGCAAGTCGCTTAATAACTAGCGGGAGTAGGGGGAATGAGCAGTTCTTC.

This clone occurred a few times. This chain connects TRBV6-5 to TRBJ2-7; D might be TRBD2 (6 bases). CDR3 size: 15 residues. From germline, CDR1 is MNHEY and CDR2 SVGAGI. The V gene lost 6 bases and the J gene lost 2 bases, with 17 bases spanning the gap. CDR3 residues: CASRKGIAGPYEQYF. CDR3 sequence (DNA): TGTGCCAGCAGAAAGGGAATTGCGGGACCCTACGAGCAGTACTTC.

This clone was detected once. The genes are TRBV7-3 and TRBJ2-1; 11 positions match TRBD2. Germline V gene sequence: CDR1 SGHTA, CDR2 FQGTGA. This CDR3 contains 15 residues. The junction had 5 bases not matched to a gene; V was cut back by 4 bases and J by 6 bases. CDR3 protein: CASSSGLAGINEQFF. The CDR3 DNA sequence: TGTGCCAGCAGCTCCGGACTAGCGGGCATCAATGAGCAGTTCTTC.

The chain has TRBV5-1 and TRBJ2-3, with a weak D call TRBD1 (5 bases). The germline gives CDR1 SGHRS, CDR2 YFSETQ. The CDR3 is 14 residues long. V lost 3 bases and J lost 2, with 10 bases in between. The CDR3 protein is CASSWQGLTDTQYF. The CDR3 DNA is TGCGCCAGCAGCTGGCAGGGTCTCACAGATACGCAGTATTTT.

This clone was detected a few times. The chain carries TRBV5-4 and TRBJ1-6, with 9 bases fitting TRBD1. With 4 bases clipped from V and 5 bases from J, the junction kept 1 base outside the gene matches. The CDR3 totals 14 residues. CDR1 is SGHNT and CDR2 is YYREEE in the germline V gene (reference sequence). The CDR3 bases are TGTGCCAGCAGCCGGACAGGGGATAATTCACCCCTCCACTTT. It translates to CASSRTGDNSPLHF.

The chain carries TRBV5-4 and TRBJ2-5; D might be TRBD1 (6 bases). The DNA end is a closer match to TRBJ2-7, so the J assignment may be wrong. The CDR3 consists of 13 residues. CDR1 SGHNT and CDR2 YYREEE come from the germline V gene (reference sequence). CDR3 residues: CASSLNRVHEQYF. The CDR3 DNA is TGTGCCAGCAGCTTGAACAGGGTCCACGAGCAGTACTTC.

The rearrangement uses TRBV18 and TRBJ1-2; TRBD1 matches 7 bases. Trimming at V came to 6 bases and at J to 0 bases, leaving 4 bases not matched to a gene. The CDR3 sequence is 14 residues long. CDR1 KGHSH and CDR2 LQKENI come from the germline V gene. The CDR3 loop is CASSPGQANYGYTF. The CDR3 coding sequence is TGTGCCAGCTCTCCCGGACAGGCTAACTATGGCTACACCTTC.

On this clone itself: At one end the junction does not follow the germline gene, possibly because of a read error. The gene calls are TRBV25-1 and TRBJ1-1, with 9 bases aligning to TRBD1. CDR3 length: 14 amino acids. Germline CDR1 and CDR2: MGHDK and SYGVNS. The CDR3 reads CASSENRDRERAFF. In nucleotides, the CDR3 is TGTGCCAGCAGTGAGAACCGGGACAGGGAGAGAGCTTTTTTT. The full variable domain, in which reference TRBV25-1 and TRBJ1-1 provide the parts outside the CDR3, is EADIYQTPRYLVIGTGKKITLECSQTMGHDKMYWYQQDPGMELHLIHYSYGVNSTEKGDLSSESTVSRIRTEHFPLTLESARPSHTSQYLCASSENRDRERAFFGQGTRLTVV.

The chain combines TRBV29-1 with TRBJ1-1, with 8 bases fitting TRBD1. V gave up 7 bases and J gave up 5 bases; unmatched junction bases: 9. The CDR3 totals 13 residues. CDR1 and CDR2 (germline): SQVTM, ANQGSEA. DNA for the CDR3: TGCAGCGGCCTCAGGGGGCGGGGTACTGAAGCTTTCTTT. This codes for CSGLRGRGTEAFF.